The clone carrying this T cell receptor beta chain was detected ten times or more. Its cognate antigen is unknown. The CDR3 is 14 amino acids. Trimming left V 3 bases short and J 1 base short, with 10 bases between. Per the germline V gene, CDR1 is MDHEN and CDR2 is SYDVKM. The data are from a study of regulatory T cells in long-lasting Graves disease. The study, taken as a whole, reports: When disease was persistent, TRBV28, TRBJ1-2 and TRBJ2-5 were the favored segments. New patients shared some 970 public clonotypes, fewer than the approximately 2,500 shared by persistent patients. Persistent-disease Graves' patients showed less TCR diversity than new cases.

Time point here: persistent/refractory GD, antithyroid drugs over 5 years with positive TRAb. There was RNA extracted from PBMCs, and the TCR library was made from it. Sequencing libraries for TCR beta were prepared with iRepertoire HTBI primers and Arm-PCR of CDR3 regions. Using its own MiXCR run on the multiplex PCR reads, TCRdb lists one record per CDR3 protein. The table includes 400,000 to 450,000 distinct CDR3 sequences, around a quarter detected once. This specimen consisted of peripheral blood mononuclear cells (PBMCs), obtained when the disease was refractory, from a patient treated with antithyroid drugs. This chain joins TRBV28 and TRBJ2-7, with unresolved D. This clonotype was obtained from a female donor with Graves disease. CDR3 nucleotide sequence: TGTGCCAGCAGTTTTACCAGATGGTCCTACGAGCAGTACTTC. This encodes CASSFTRWSYEQYF.